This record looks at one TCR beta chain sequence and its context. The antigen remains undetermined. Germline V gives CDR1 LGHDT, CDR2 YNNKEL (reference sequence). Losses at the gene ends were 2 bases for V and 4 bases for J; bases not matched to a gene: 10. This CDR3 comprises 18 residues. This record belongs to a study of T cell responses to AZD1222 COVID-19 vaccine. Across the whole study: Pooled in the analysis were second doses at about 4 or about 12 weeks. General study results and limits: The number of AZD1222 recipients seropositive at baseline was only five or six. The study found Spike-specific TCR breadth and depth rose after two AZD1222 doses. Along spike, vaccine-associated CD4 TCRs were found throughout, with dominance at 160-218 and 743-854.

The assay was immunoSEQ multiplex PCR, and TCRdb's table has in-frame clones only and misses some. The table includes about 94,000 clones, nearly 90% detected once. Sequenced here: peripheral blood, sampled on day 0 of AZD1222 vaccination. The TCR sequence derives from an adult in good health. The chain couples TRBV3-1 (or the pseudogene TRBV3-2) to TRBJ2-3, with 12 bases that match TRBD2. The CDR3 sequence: CASSQRLAGALGADTQYF. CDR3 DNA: TGTGCCAGCAGCCAAAGACTAGCGGGGGCCTTAGGGGCAGATACGCAGTATTTT.